The present T cell receptor beta chain was sequenced within a study of T cell repertoires in cytomegalovirus infection. Study at large: Well-studied HLA-B-restricted epitopes and recently identified HLA-C-restricted epitopes of CMV were both used in the study.

TCRdb used MiXCR to reprocess the reads, holding one entry per CDR3 protein. The sample shows about 830,000 distinct CDR3 sequences, about 33% of them seen only once. This clonotype was detected a few times. The antigen is undetermined. The TCR was taken from a human donor in good health (CMV status not recorded). Some clones in this sample may be carry-over from other donors' samples. Sequenced here: cultured CD8+ T cells from PBMCs, sampled from culture after CMV antigen stimulation.

CDR3 coding DNA: TGTGCCAGCAGTAGAAGCACTAGCGGCACCGGGGAGCTGTTTTTT. Encoded protein: CASSRSTSGTGELFF. The chain couples TRBV28 to TRBJ2-2, with 8 positions matching TRBD2. This CDR3 has 15 amino acids. Germline V CDR1 and CDR2: MDHEN, SYDVKM. The V segment lost 5 bases and the J segment 4 bases; nucleotides outside the gene matches: 6.